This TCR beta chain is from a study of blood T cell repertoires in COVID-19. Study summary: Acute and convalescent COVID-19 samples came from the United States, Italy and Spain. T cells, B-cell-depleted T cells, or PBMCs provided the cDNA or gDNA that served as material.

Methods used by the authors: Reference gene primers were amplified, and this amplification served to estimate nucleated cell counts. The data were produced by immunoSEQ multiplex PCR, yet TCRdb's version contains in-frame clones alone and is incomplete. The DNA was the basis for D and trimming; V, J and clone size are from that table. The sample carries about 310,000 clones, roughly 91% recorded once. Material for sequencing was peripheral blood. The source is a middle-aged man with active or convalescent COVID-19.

CDR3 region: CASSNSGQVSYEQYF. In DNA, the CDR3 is TGTGCCAGTAGCAACTCTGGACAGGTCTCCTACGAGCAGTACTTC. This rearrangement joins TRBV19 to TRBJ2-7, with TRBD1 matching over 7 bases. From germline, CDR1 is LNHDA and CDR2 SQIVND (reference sequence). The CDR3 covers 15 residues. The trim removed 6 bases at V and 0 bases at J, leaving 8 bases unmatched.